This T cell receptor (beta chain) was retrieved from a study of CD8 T cells in Susac syndrome (dated by TCRdb to the late 2010s). With regard to the full study: Whether CD8+ T cell activation and differentiation in Susac syndrome was antigen driven was tested using repertoire sequencing.

Broad study findings and their caveats: The number of individuals in the TCR sequencing and HLA analysis was recognized as being relatively small.

RNA was extracted using the RNeasy kit, and about 0.45 to 1 ug of the RNA was reverse transcribed with random hexamers. The immunoSEQ multiplex PCR assay, covering 54 Vbeta and 13 Jbeta segments, was used to amplify TCR beta CDR3 regions. PCR amplification bias was corrected using a synthetic template baseline for primer optimization and computational correction. Processing in the source paper ran as follows. Reads were assigned to V, D and J genes according to IMGT and analyzed in immunoSEQ Analyzer, with only productive sequences retained. Clonality was computed as one minus Shannon entropy normalized by log2 of the number of productive unique sequences. For each patient and control, public and private clones were evaluated among the 100 most prevalent clones. Susac-specific clones were defined as absent from healthy and MS cohorts, 850 to 1,300 published viral clones and other ImmuneACCESS disease sequences. The raw public reads went through TCRdb reprocessing: fastp at Q25, MiXCR clone calling, in-frame beta chains kept. Rows with one shared CDR3 protein collapse into an entry with the most common genes and DNA. TCRdb, not the authors, supplied the V and J calls. This sample has over 150,000 distinct CDR3 sequences in its table, and approximately 93% of those were observed once. The ten most abundant clones make up roughly 0.097% of the sample.

As regards this clonotype: Its antigen specificity is not known. Base-call qualities are not available, and no considerably larger clone is one nucleotide away.

High-throughput TCR beta sequencing profiled peripheral blood CD8+ and CD4+ T cells from healthy donors, Susac syndrome patients and multiple sclerosis patients. Multiple sclerosis controls were treatment-naive patients with stable or active relapsing-remitting disease fulfilling revised McDonald criteria. Bulk CD8+ and CD4+ T cells were purified magnetically by negative isolation, whereas CD8+ TEMRA cells were enriched by FACS. Blood was collected in EDTA tubes and processed within 24 hours, with PBMCs isolated through density gradient centrifugation. PBMCs destined for TCR sequencing were cryopreserved in liquid nitrogen and later thawed in a 37 °C water bath. A purity of at least 90% was achieved for sorted or isolated CD4+, CD8+ and CD8+ TEMRA cells. Reading from cysteine to phenylalanine, the CDR3 counts 14 amino acids. The CDR3 DNA has 42 bases and is translated from base 1. CDR1 and CDR2 (MNHEY, SVGAGI) derive from the germline V gene. The junction carries 8 bases between V and J, which are trimmed by 0 bases and 2 bases respectively.

The TCR comes from a human donor with multiple sclerosis. Sequenced input: CD4+ T cells from PBMCs. The chain joins TRBV6-5 to TRBJ2-7; the D region possibly corresponds to TRBD1 (5 bases align). DNA sequence: TGTGCCAGCAGTTACTCGAGACAGACCTACGAGCAGTACTTC. This is translated as CASSYSRQTYEQYF.